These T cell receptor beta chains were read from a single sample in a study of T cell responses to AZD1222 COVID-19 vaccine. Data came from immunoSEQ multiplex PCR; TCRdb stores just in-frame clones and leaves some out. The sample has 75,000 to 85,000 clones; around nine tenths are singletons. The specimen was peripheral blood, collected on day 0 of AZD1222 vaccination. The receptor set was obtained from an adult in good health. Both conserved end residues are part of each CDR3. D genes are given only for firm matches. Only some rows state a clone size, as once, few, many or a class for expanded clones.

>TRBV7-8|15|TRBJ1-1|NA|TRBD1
TGTGCCAGCAGCCAAAGAACAGGGGGGAACACTGAAGCTTTCTTT
CASSQRTGGNTEAFF
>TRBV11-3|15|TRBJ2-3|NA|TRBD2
TGTGCCAGCAGCTTCCGCGGGAGTGGCACAGATACGCAGTATTTT
CASSFRGSGTDTQYF
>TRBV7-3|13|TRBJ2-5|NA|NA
TGTGCCAGCAGCGTTCACTCACTGGAGACCCAGTACTTC
CASSVHSLETQYF
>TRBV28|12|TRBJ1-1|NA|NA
TGTGCCAGCAGTAGGGGGAACACTGAAGCTTTCTTT
CASSRGNTEAFF
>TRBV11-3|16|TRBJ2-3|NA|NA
TGTGCCAGCAGCTTAGACCCGGGAGCTTCGGTAGATACGCAGTATTTT
CASSLDPGASVDTQYF
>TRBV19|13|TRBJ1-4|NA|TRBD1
TGTGCCACGAAGACAGGGACGAATGAAAAACTGTTTTTT
CATKTGTNEKLFF
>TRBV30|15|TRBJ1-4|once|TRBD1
TGTGCCTGGAGTCAAGGGACAGCAACTAATGAAAAACTGTTTTTT
CAWSQGTATNEKLFF
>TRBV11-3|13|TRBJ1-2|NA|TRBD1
TGTGCCAGCAGCCTGGGACAGCCCTATGGCTACACCTTC
CASSLGQPYGYTF
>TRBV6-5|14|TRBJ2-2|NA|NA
TGTGCCACTCAGGGAAACAAAGGTTCTGGGGAGCTGTTTTTT
CATQGNKGSGELFF
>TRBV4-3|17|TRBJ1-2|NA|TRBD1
TGCGCCAGCAGCCCAACGGACAGGGCGAGGCCTAACTATGGCTACACCTTC
CASSPTDRARPNYGYTF
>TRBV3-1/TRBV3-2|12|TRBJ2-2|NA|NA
TGTGCCAGCAGCCAGGTGGCCGGGGAGCTGTTTTTT
CASSQVAGELFF
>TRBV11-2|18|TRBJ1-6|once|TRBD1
TGTGCCAGCAGCCTGACGGGCAGACAGGGCCCCTATAATTCACCCCTCCACTTT
CASSLTGRQGPYNSPLHF
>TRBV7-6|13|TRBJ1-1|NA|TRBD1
TGTGCCAGCAGCTTCGGACAGGTTGCTGAAGCTTTCTTT
CASSFGQVAEAFF
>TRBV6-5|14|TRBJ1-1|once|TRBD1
TGTGCCAGCAGCCTCAGGGGGCTAAACACTGAAGCTTTCTTT
CASSLRGLNTEAFF
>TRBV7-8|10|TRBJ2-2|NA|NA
TGTGCCTCTAGGGCCGGGGAGCTGTTTTTT
CASRAGELFF
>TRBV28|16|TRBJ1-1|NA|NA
TGTGCCAGCAGTCAGAGGGGCGGACCCCCCAACACTGAAGCTTTCTTT
CASSQRGGPPNTEAFF
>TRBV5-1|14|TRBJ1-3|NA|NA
TGCGCCAGCAGCTTAGCCAGCTCTGGAAACACCATATATTTT
CASSLASSGNTIYF
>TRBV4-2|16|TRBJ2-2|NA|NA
TGTGCCAGCAGCTCAGTGGACGGATTAAACACCGGGGAGCTGTTTTTT
CASSSVDGLNTGELFF
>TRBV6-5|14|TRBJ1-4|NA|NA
TGTGCCAGCATTATGGACCCAACTAATGAAAAACTGTTTTTT
CASIMDPTNEKLFF
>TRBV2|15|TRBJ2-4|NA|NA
TGTGCCAGCAGGGAGCGGTATCTAGCCAAAAACATTCAGTACTTC
CASRERYLAKNIQYF
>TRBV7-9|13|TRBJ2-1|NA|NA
TGTGCCAGCATCCCTTGGTCCTCTGGGGCGCAGTTCTTC
CASIPWSSGAQFF
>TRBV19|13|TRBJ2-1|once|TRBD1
TGTGCCAGTATCAGGACAGGGAACAATGAGCAGTTCTTC
CASIRTGNNEQFF
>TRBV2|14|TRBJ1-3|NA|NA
TGTGCCAGCTACAAGGGGCACGTCGAAAACACCATATATTTT
CASYKGHVENTIYF
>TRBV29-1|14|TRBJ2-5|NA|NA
TGCAGCGTGTGCGTGGTCCATCAGAGGGAGACCCAGTACTTC
CSVCVVHQRETQYF
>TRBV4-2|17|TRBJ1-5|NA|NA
TGTGCCAGCAGCCAAGAAAGGTCCCAAGGGGGCAATCAGCCCCAGCATTTT
CASSQERSQGGNQPQHF
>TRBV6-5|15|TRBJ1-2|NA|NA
TGTGCCAGCACCGAACCTGGACCCTCCGGAGGTGGCTACACCTTC
CASTEPGPSGGGYTF
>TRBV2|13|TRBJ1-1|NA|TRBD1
TGTGCCAGCAATCCGGGACAGCTTCTAGAAGCTTTCTTT
CASNPGQLLEAFF
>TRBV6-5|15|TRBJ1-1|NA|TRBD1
TGTGCCAGCAGTTCCCGGACAGGGAGGAACACTGAAGCTTTCTTT
CASSSRTGRNTEAFF
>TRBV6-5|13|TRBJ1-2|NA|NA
TGTGCCAGCAGCCCCCGAGGGCCCCATGGCTACACCTTC
CASSPRGPHGYTF
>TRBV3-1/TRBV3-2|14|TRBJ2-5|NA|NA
TGTGCCAGCAGCCAAGCTTTGGGACAAGAGACCCAGTACTTC
CASSQALGQETQYF
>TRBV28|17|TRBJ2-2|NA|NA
TGTGCCAGCAGTTTTTATGGGACAACTGCGAACACCGGGGAGCTGTTTTTT
CASSFYGTTANTGELFF
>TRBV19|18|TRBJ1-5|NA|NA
TGTGCCAGTAGTATAGGAACAGGGAGTACGGCAAGCAATCAGCCCCAGCATTTT
CASSIGTGSTASNQPQHF
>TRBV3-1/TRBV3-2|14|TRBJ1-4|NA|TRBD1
TGTGCCAGCAGCCCTCGACAGGGCAAGGAAAAACTGTTTTTT
CASSPRQGKEKLFF
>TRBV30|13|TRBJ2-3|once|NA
TGTGCCCGGACTGTGGGGCTCGAAGATACGCAGTATTTT
CARTVGLEDTQYF
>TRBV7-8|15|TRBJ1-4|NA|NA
TGTGCCAGCAGCCCCGGGCCCTCAACTAATGAAAAACTGTTTTTT
CASSPGPSTNEKLFF
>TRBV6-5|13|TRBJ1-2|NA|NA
TGTGCCAGCAGCCCCACTGAAAACTATGGCTACACCTTC
CASSPTENYGYTF
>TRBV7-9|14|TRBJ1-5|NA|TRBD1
TGTGCCAGCAGCCGTTCCACAGGGGAACAGCCCCAGCATTTT
CASSRSTGEQPQHF
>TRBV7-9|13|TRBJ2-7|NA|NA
TGTGCCAGCAGCTTAGCGCTAGGCTCCGAGCAGTACTTC
CASSLALGSEQYF
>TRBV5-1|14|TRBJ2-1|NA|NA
TGCGCCAGCAGCTTGGGGCGAGGAGGGGCGGTGCAGTTCTTC
CASSLGRGGAVQFF
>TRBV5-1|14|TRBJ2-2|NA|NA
TGCGCCAGCAGCTTGGATGGGGTAACCGGGGAGCTGTTTTTT
CASSLDGVTGELFF
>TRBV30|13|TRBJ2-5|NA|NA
TGTGCCTGGAGTGTAGGAGGGAAAGAGACCCAGTACTTC
CAWSVGGKETQYF